These T cell receptor beta chains were read from a single sample in a study of persistence of HIV-infected CD4 T cells. Antigens of these TCRs are unknown. TCRdb's copy holds only in-frame clones and misses some; the assay was immunoSEQ multiplex PCR. This sample carries 13,000 or so clones, 66% of them seen once, and the ten largest clones take about 7%. Sequencing used CD4+ T cells sorted from PBMCs after roughly 18-hour stimulation, obtained from a patient who received antiretroviral therapy. Every receptor here comes from an adult man with HIV who was CMV-seropositive. The CDR3 runs from the conserved cysteine through the conserved F or W. The order of the fields is J gene, V gene, clone size, D gene, CDR3 protein, CDR3 DNA. The D gene is left open where the match is weak. Some rows have no size entry. The others give once, few or many, or a class for an expanded clone.

>TRBJ2-7|TRBV14|NA|NA
CASSQDSRYTYEQYF
TGTGCCAGCAGCCAAGATAGTCGTTACACCTACGAGCAGTACTTC
>TRBJ1-1|TRBV6-1|few|NA
CASSEAGSGQREAFF
TGTGCCAGCAGTGAAGCGGGGTCGGGGCAACGGGAAGCTTTCTTT
>TRBJ2-2|TRBV5-1|NA|NA
CASRSGAGRNTGELFF
TGCGCCAGTAGGTCGGGGGCAGGGCGGAACACCGGGGAGCTGTTTTTT
>TRBJ1-4|TRBV7-2|NA|NA
CASSLAVGRNEKLFF
TGTGCCAGCAGCTTAGCTGTAGGTCGTAATGAAAAACTGTTTTTT
>TRBJ2-5|TRBV2|NA|NA
CASSAGRWKTQYF
TGTGCCAGCAGTGCTGGCAGGTGGAAAACCCAGTACTTC
>TRBJ2-1|TRBV25-1|NA|TRBD2
CASRTSGRADEQFF
TGTGCCAGCAGGACTAGCGGGAGGGCCGATGAGCAGTTCTTC
>TRBJ2-7|TRBV29-1|few|NA
CSVKVFQVAYEQYF
TGCAGCGTCAAGGTCTTTCAAGTAGCCTACGAGCAGTACTTC
>TRBJ2-2|TRBV3-1/TRBV3-2|medium-sized|TRBD2
CASSQGSGGASGGVGELFF
TGTGCCAGCAGCCAAGGATCCGGGGGTGCTAGCGGGGGTGTCGGGGAGCTGTTTTTT
>TRBJ1-3|TRBV4-3|NA|NA
CASSPGQRYAGNTIYF
TGCGCCAGCAGCCCCGGACAGAGATACGCTGGAAACACCATATATTTT
>TRBJ1-3|TRBV25-1|NA|NA
CASSGTLLYSGNTIYF
TGTGCCAGCAGTGGGACCCTCCTTTACTCTGGAAACACCATATATTTT
>TRBJ1-2|TRBV27|NA|TRBD1
CASRYKGQGTPTYGYTF
TGTGCCAGCAGATACAAGGGACAGGGGACACCTACCTATGGCTACACCTTC
>TRBJ2-7|TRBV30|once|TRBD2
CAWTPLARNRGEQYF
TGTGCCTGGACTCCACTAGCGCGCAATCGGGGCGAGCAGTACTTC
>TRBJ1-2|TRBV6-2/TRBV6-3|NA|TRBD1
CASSSGTGVRGYTF
TGTGCCAGCAGTTCCGGGACAGGGGTCCGCGGCTACACCTTC
>TRBJ1-3|TRBV5-1|NA|NA
CASSPNVGGNTIYF
TGCGCCAGCAGCCCCAACGTCGGTGGAAACACCATATATTTT
>TRBJ2-7|TRBV15|NA|NA
CATSRDHKDSYEQYF
TGTGCCACCAGCAGAGATCATAAAGATTCCTACGAGCAGTACTTC
>TRBJ2-7|TRBV19|NA|NA
CASSMIPGNEQYF
TGTGCCAGTAGTATGATTCCTGGGAACGAGCAGTACTTC
>TRBJ1-2|TRBV3-1/TRBV3-2|NA|NA
CASSQAWGNGYTF
TGTGCCAGCAGCCAAGCTTGGGGAAATGGCTACACCTTC
>TRBJ2-7|TRBV10-2|few|NA
CASSGGRTQYEQYF
TGCGCCAGCAGTGGTGGGCGAACCCAGTACGAGCAGTACTTC
>TRBJ2-7|TRBV12-3/TRBV12-4|NA|TRBD2
CASGGGSYEQYF
TGTGCCAGCGGGGGGGGCTCCTACGAGCAGTACTTC
>TRBJ2-3|TRBV2|once|NA
CASSPSVRTDTQYF
TGTGCCAGCAGTCCCTCCGTACGCACAGATACGCAGTATTTT
>TRBJ1-1|TRBV11-1|few|TRBD1
CASSIHREGATEAFF
TGTGCCAGCAGCATCCACCGGGAGGGGGCCACTGAAGCTTTCTTT
>TRBJ1-5|TRBV2|few|TRBD1
CASSKGQGASNNQPQHF
TGTGCCAGCAGCAAGGGACAGGGGGCTTCAAACAATCAGCCCCAGCATTTT